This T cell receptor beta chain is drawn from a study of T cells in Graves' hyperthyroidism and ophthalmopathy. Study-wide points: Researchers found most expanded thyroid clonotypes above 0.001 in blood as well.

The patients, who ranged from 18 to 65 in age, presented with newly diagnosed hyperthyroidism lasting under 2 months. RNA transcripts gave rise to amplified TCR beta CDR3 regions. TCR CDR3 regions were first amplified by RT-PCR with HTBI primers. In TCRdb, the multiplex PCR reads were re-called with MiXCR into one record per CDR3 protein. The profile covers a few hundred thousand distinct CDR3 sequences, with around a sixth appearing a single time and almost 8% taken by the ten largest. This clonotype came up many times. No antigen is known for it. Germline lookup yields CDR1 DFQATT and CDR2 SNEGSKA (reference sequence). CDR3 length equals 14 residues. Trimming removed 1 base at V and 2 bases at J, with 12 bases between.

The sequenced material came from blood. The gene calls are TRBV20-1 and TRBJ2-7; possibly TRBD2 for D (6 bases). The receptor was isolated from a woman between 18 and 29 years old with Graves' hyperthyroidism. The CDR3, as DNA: TGCAGTGCTAGAGGAGGCGGGGAGACCTACGAGCAGTACTTC. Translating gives CSARGGGETYEQYF.